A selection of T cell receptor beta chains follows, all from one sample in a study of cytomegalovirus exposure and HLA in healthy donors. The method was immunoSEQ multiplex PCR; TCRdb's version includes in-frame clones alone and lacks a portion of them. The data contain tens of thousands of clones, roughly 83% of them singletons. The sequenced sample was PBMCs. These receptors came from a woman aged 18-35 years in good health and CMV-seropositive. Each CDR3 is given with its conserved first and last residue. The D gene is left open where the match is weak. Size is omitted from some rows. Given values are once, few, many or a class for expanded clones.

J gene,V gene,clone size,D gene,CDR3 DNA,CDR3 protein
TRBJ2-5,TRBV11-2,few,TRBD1,TGTGCCAGCAGCCCGGGACAGGGGAACCAAGAGACCCAGTACTTC,CASSPGQGNQETQYF
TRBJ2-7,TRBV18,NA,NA,TGTGCCAGCTCACCACTTGACAGCTACGAGCAGTACTTC,CASSPLDSYEQYF
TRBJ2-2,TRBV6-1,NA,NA,TGTGCCAGCAGTGAAATGGGGGGGAACACCGGGGAGCTGTTTTTT,CASSEMGGNTGELFF
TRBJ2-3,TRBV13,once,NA,TGTGCCAGCAGCTTACCCTCCCAGGGCACAGATACGCAGTATTTT,CASSLPSQGTDTQYF
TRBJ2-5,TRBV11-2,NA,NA,TGTGCCAGCAGCTTAGTGGCGACCCAGTACTTC,CASSLVATQYF
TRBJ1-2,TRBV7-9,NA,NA,TGTGCCAGCAGCTTAGGTCTAGAAGGAGGCTACACCTTC,CASSLGLEGGYTF
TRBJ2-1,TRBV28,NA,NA,TGTGCCAGCAGTTTACGTGAGCAGTTCTTC,CASSLREQFF
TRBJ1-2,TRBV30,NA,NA,TGTGCCTGGGGGAGGCACAAGAACTATGGCTACACCTTC,CAWGRHKNYGYTF
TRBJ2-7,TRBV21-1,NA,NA,TGTGCCAGCAGCACCAGACAGGGGGCCCCTCTCCTATCCTACGAGCAGTACTTC,CASSTRQGAPLLSYEQYF
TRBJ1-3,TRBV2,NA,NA,TGTGCCAGCACCGGGTCAGGAAACACCATATATTTT,CASTGSGNTIYF
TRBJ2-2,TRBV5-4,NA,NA,TGTGCCAGCAGCTTGGACAGGAACACCGGGGAGCTGTTTTTT,CASSLDRNTGELFF
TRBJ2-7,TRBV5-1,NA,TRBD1,TGCGCCAGCAGCTCGGGACAGGACCCCTCCTACGAGCAGTACTTC,CASSSGQDPSYEQYF
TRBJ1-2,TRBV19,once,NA,TGTGCCAGTAGTATGTCCGGAGGATTCTATGGCTACACCTTC,CASSMSGGFYGYTF
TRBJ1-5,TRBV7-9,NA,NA,TGTGCCAGCAGCGAGGGAATCAATCAGCCCCAGCATTTT,CASSEGINQPQHF
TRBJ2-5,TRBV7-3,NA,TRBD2,TGTGCCAGCAGCCCCTCACGGCGGGCTAGCGGGGGGGAACTGTACTTC,CASSPSRRASGGELYF
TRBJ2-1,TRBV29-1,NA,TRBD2,TGCAGCGTTAAATGGACCGCGGGGGAAGAGCAGTTCTTC,CSVKWTAGEEQFF
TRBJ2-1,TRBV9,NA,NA,TGTGCCAGCAGCCCCCGCAGGGGCCGCAATGAGCAGTTCTTC,CASSPRRGRNEQFF